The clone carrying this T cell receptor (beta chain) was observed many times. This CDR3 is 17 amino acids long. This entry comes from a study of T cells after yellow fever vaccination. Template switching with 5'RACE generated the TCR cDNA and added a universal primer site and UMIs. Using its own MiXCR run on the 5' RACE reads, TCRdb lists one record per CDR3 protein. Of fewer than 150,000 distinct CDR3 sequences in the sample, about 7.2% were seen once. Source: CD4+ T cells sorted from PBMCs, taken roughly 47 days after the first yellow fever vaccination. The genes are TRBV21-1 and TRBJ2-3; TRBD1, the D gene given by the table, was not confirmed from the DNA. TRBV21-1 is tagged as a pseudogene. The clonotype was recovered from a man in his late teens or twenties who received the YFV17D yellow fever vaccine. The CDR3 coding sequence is TGTGCCAGCAGCAAAGGCTGCGGGGCACGATACACAGATACGCAGTATTTT. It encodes CASSKGCGARYTDTQYF.